The 14 T cell receptor beta chains below all came from one sample that was sequenced in a study of OX40 agonist ivuxolimab in advanced cancers. Some clones are missing from TCRdb's copy, which holds only in-frame ones; the method was immunoSEQ multiplex PCR. Of about 19,000 clones listed, approximately 77% are singletons. The sequencing used CD4+ or CD8+ T cells sorted from blood, collected in a trial of the OX40 agonist ivuxolimab. These receptors originate from an adult with an advanced solid tumor such as melanoma, head and neck, liver or kidney cancer.

This clone has just one count. The chain has TRBV30 and TRBJ2-7; 9 bases match TRBD1. The CDR3 is 13 residues long. The J segment lost 6 bases and the V segment lost 1 base, leaving 4 bases of the junction unmatched. Germline lookup yields CDR1 GTSNPN and CDR2 SVGIG (reference sequence). Here the CDR3 DNA reads TGTGCCTGGAGTGCGGGACAGGGTTTCGAGCAGTACTTC. This codes for CAWSAGQGFEQYF.

V and J are TRBV6-1 and TRBJ1-1; maybe TRBD1 (5 bases). Trimming cost V 2 bases and J 0 bases, with 10 bases left between them. The length of the CDR3 is 15 residues. Germline loops: CDR1 MNHNS, CDR2 SASEGT. CDR3 sequence reads: CASSEREGMNTEAFF. CDR3 nucleotides: TGTGCCAGCAGTGAACGAGAGGGGATGAACACTGAAGCTTTCTTT.

V usage is TRBV19 and J usage is TRBJ2-1; 8 bases align to TRBD2. Germline trimming cut 6 bases from V and 4 bases from J; bases unmatched to any gene: 5. This CDR3 has 14 amino acids. CDR1 and CDR2 from the germline V gene are LNHDA and SQIVND (reference sequence). CDR3 sequence reads: CASSPSGGYNEQFF. The DNA of the CDR3 is TGTGCCAGTAGCCCAAGCGGGGGTTACAATGAGCAGTTCTTC.

The chain recombines TRBV7-2 with TRBJ2-7; the D gene is possibly TRBD2 (5 bases). V was clipped by 4 bases and J by 9 bases, with 16 bases between them. The CDR3 totals 13 residues. Germline CDR1 SGHTA, CDR2 FQGNSA. CDR3 sequence: CASSSSGSVGQYF. DNA of the CDR3: TGTGCCAGCAGCTCTTCGGGGTCGGTGGGGCAGTACTTC.

The CDR3 DNA follows: TGCGCCAGCAGCCAGGCGAGGACCGGTGGAAACACCATATATTTT. It yields the protein CASSQARTGGNTIYF. The rearrangement uses TRBV4-1 and TRBJ1-3; no definite D call. The CDR3 spans 15 residues. CDR1 and CDR2 from the germline V gene are MGHRA and YSYEKL. V gave up 3 bases and J gave up 3 bases, with 12 bases separating them.

This clone was observed a few times. The chain uses TRBV9 and TRBJ2-7; a possible D gene is TRBD2 (6 bases). CDR3 length: 14 residues. From germline, CDR1 is SGDLS and CDR2 YYNGEE. The V end lost 4 bases, the J end lost 6 bases, and 17 bases lay between the germline ends. CDR3 nucleotides: TGTGCCAGCAGCCCCAATGACCTGGGGGGCGAGCAGTACTTC. This codes for CASSPNDLGGEQYF.

The chain has TRBV19 and TRBJ2-7; D is ambiguous. Germline V gene data show CDR1 as LNHDA and CDR2 as SQIVND (reference sequence). This CDR3 is built from 13 residues. V lost 3 bases and J lost 1, with 7 bases in between. CDR3 sequence: CASSMWDSYEQYF. CDR3 nucleotide sequence: TGTGCCAGTAGTATGTGGGATTCCTACGAGCAGTACTTC.

The J gene is TRBJ2-1, the V gene TRBV4-2, with TRBD2 matching over 7 bases. The V segment lost 3 bases and the J segment 3 bases; nucleotides outside the gene matches: 5. In germline, CDR1 is LGHNA, CDR2 YNFKEQ. The CDR3 is 15 residues long. The CDR3 loop reads CASSQGGGDYNEQFF. As DNA, the CDR3 is TGTGCCAGCAGCCAGGGTGGGGGGGACTACAATGAGCAGTTCTTC.

The chain is built from TRBV6-4 and TRBJ2-1; the match to TRBD2 covers 9 bases. The CDR3 runs to 16 residues. The V and J ends lost 2 bases and 3 bases, in that order; junction bases with no gene match: 5. CDR1 MRHNA and CDR2 SNTAGT come from the germline V gene. CDR3 DNA sequence: TGTGCCAGCAGTGACCTGGCTAGCGGGGACTACAATGAGCAGTTCTTC. Encoded protein: CASSDLASGDYNEQFF.

The rearrangement uses TRBV7-9 and TRBJ2-1; 11 nucleotides line up with TRBD2. The ends lost 3 bases at V and 0 bases at J; junction bases unmatched: 4. The CDR3 sequence is 17 residues long. Germline lookup yields CDR1 SEHNR and CDR2 FQNEAQ (reference sequence). CDR3 residues: CASSLSSGGSSYNEQFF. The CDR3 nucleotides are TGTGCCAGCAGCTTGTCTAGCGGGGGGTCCTCCTACAATGAGCAGTTCTTC.

On this clone: Just one base apart from a much larger clone, this may be a read error. This chain joins TRBV5-1 and TRBJ2-7, with a possible D match to TRBD2 (5 bases). The DNA end is a closer match to TRBJ2-1, so the J assignment may be wrong. The germline CDR1 and CDR2 sequences are SGHRS and YFSETQ. The CDR3 contains 15 residues. The CDR3 loop is CASSWRTGGDNEQFF. The CDR3, as DNA: TGCGCCAGCAGCTGGAGGACTGGCGGAGACAATGAGCAGTTCTTC.

The J gene is TRBJ2-1, the V gene TRBV18; no definite D call. CDR1 is KGHSH and CDR2 is LQKENI in the germline V gene. CDR3 length equals 13 residues. V was trimmed by 4 bases and J by 4 bases, leaving 8 bases between them. CDR3 bases: TGTGCCAGCTCACGAGAAAGTTACAATGAGCAGTTCTTC. Amino acids: CASSRESYNEQFF.

This clone was counted many times. This chain links TRBV29-1 with TRBJ2-7, with D perhaps matching TRBD1 (5 bases). The CDR3 is 13 amino acids. Trimming shortened V by 7 bases and J by 6 bases, and 19 bases separated the two germline ends. Germline CDR1 is SQVTM and CDR2 is ANQGSEA. CDR3: CSAELRDPGEQYF. The CDR3 nucleotides are TGCAGCGCCGAACTCAGGGATCCGGGCGAGCAGTACTTC.

This chain uses TRBV4-1 with TRBJ2-2; D is uncertain. The CDR3 extends over 12 amino acids. V was clipped by 4 bases and J by 6 bases, with 6 bases between them. Germline CDR1 MGHRA, CDR2 YSYEKL. The CDR3 region is CASSLSSGELFF. The CDR3 DNA sequence: TGCGCCAGCAGCCTGTCCTCCGGGGAGCTGTTTTTT.